This note documents a single TCR beta chain sequence. Its matching antigen is unknown. This entry is derived from a study of PD-1 blockade in classical Hodgkin lymphoma. The study, taken as a whole, reports: Lower baseline TCR diversity marked trial partial responders and progressors. TCR diversity in CD4+, not CD8+, cells rose significantly by C4D1. Relapsed/refractory patients reportedly had lower baseline diversity than newly diagnosed patients.

Clones were sequenced by immunoSEQ multiplex PCR, and TCRdb holds only the in-frame ones, with some missing. The sample yields 25,000 to 35,000 clones, about two thirds seen once. Brentuximab vedotin exposure varied among the patients, all of whom had relapsed after autologous stem cell transplantation. Complete response, partial response or progressive disease constituted the best responses recorded. V lost 5 bases, J lost 1 base, and 6 bases stayed unmatched. Germline assignment: CDR1 SGHNT and CDR2 YENEEA. The length of the CDR3 is 16 residues. This chain joins TRBV11-3 and TRBJ2-5; 11 nucleotides agree with TRBD1. This receptor was obtained from a human donor with classical Hodgkin lymphoma. The sample here was peripheral blood mononuclear cells (PBMCs), taken before the second cycle of nivolumab. DNA for the CDR3: TGTGCCAGCAGCCGAGGTGGGACAGGGGGCCAAGAGACCCAGTACTTC. It translates to CASSRGGTGGQETQYF.